This TCR beta chain emerged from a study of cytomegalovirus exposure and HLA in healthy donors. Study outcomes and limitations: There was a cluster of highly shared sequence variants that was likely a sequencing artifact. Later, an analysis found that common viral pathogens appeared to be linked with several of the most significant clusters.

Germline CDR1 is GTSNPN and CDR2 is SVGIG (reference sequence). The V end was cut by 0 bases, the J end by 4 bases, with 5 bases between. This CDR3 has 12 amino acids. As for this clone: No antigen is known for it.

The PCR was carried out with 60 Vbeta primers and 13 Jbeta primers. This table comes from immunoSEQ multiplex PCR, and its TCRdb copy is limited to in-frame clones, with some not included. Of more than 200,000 clones in the sample, about three quarters were seen once. The gene calls are TRBV30 and TRBJ2-3; no clear D. The specimen sequenced was PBMCs. This TCR came from a man between 18 and 29 years old in good health and CMV-seronegative. CDR3 in amino acids: CAWSVLSDTQYF. CDR3 in DNA: TGTGCCTGGAGTGTACTTTCAGATACGCAGTATTTT.